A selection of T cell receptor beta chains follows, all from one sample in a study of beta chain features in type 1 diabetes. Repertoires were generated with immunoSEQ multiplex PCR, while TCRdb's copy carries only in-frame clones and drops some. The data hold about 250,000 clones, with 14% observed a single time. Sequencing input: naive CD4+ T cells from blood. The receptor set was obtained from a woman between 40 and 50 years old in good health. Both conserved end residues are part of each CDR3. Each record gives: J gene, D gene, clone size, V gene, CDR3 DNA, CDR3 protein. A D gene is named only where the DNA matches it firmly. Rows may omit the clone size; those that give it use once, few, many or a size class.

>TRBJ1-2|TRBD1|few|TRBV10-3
TGTGCCATGAGGGACAGGGAGCAGGACTATGGCTACACCTTC
CAMRDREQDYGYTF
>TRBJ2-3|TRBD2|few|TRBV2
TGTGCCAGCAGTGAACCACAGCGGGGGTACACAGATACGCAGTATTTT
CASSEPQRGYTDTQYF
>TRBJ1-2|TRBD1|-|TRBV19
TGTGCCACCAAGGACAGGGCCCCCTATGGCTACACCTTC
CATKDRAPYGYTF
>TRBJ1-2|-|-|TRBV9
TGTGCCAGCAGCGTAGCTCAGACTAACTATGGCTACACCTTC
CASSVAQTNYGYTF
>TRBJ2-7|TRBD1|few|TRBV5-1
TGCGCCAGCAGCAGCGGGACAGGGCTTCTCGAGCAGTACTTC
CASSSGTGLLEQYF
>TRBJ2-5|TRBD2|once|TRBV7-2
TGTGCCAGCAGCACGGGACTACAAGAGACCCAGTACTTC
CASSTGLQETQYF
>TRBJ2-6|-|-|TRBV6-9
TGTGCCAGCAGTACAATGAACTTACGACAAAGTCGGGCCAACGTCCTGACTTTC
CASSTMNLRQSRANVLTF
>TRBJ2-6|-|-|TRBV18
TGTGCCAGCTCAAGAGGGCTTGAGGCCAACGTCCTGACTTTC
CASSRGLEANVLTF
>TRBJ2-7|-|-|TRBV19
-
CASSSGVYYEQYF
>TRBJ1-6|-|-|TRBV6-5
TGTGCCAGCAGTTCCTACAGCTCCTATAATTCACCCCTCCACTTT
CASSSYSSYNSPLHF
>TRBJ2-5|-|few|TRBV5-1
TGCGCCAGCAGTTCCGGACTCCAAGAGACCCAGTACTTC
CASSSGLQETQYF
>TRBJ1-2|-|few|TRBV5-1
TGCGCCAGCAGCTTGGGACAGCTCGCTAACTATGGCTACACCTTC
CASSLGQLANYGYTF
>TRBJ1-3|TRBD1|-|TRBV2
TGTGCCAGCAGTGCACCGGGACAGCGAACCGGGACTGGAAACACCATATATTTT
CASSAPGQRTGTGNTIYF
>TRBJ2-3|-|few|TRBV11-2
TGTGCCAGCACTACGACTTGGCTAGCAGATACGCAGTATTTT
CASTTTWLADTQYF
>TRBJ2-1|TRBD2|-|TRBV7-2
TGTGCCAGCAGCTGGCCCGAGGGACTAGCGGGGGGGGAGCAGTTCTTC
CASSWPEGLAGGEQFF
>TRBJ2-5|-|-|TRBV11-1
TGTGCCAGCAGCCCGGAAGTTGGGGCGGTGGACAGTGAGACCCAGTACTTC
CASSPEVGAVDSETQYF
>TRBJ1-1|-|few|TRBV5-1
TGCGCCAGCAGCTTGTTGGCGGGGATGAACACTGAAGCTTTCTTT
CASSLLAGMNTEAFF